This TCR beta chain was sequenced for a study of tumor and adjacent non-tumor tissue in lung cancer (dated by TCRdb to 2016 to 2019). In the study overall: Patients with adenocarcinoma (about twelve), squamous cell carcinoma (2) and small cell lung cancer (1) were included in the cohort. The 15 enrolled patients, of whom around 10 were men and 5 were women, were aged 31 to 76 years and were diagnosed with TNM stage I to III disease. The study compared bulk TCRbeta repertoires from lung tumor tissue and matched distant non-tumor lung tissue of about 16 lung cancer patients. A total of 95 million to 150 million productive TCRbeta reads were generated by sequencing, corresponding to an average of about 4.17 million reads per sample. TCRbeta CDR3 sequencing was performed on a few dozen paired specimens, with one tumor sample and one normal lung sample collected per patient.

RNA was isolated from bulk unsorted tissue, and RNA quality was assessed with a NanoDrop ND-1000 and an Agilent 2100. Newly diagnosed lung cancer patients without prior chemotherapy who had been admitted for thoracic surgery in China between August and November 2014 were enrolled as donors. The study excluded patients who had received radiotherapy or chemotherapy before or who had another cancer at the same time. Pieces of surgical tissue measuring about 1-2.1 cm3 were kept in RNAlater solution and held at -80 degrees C until needed. Libraries were built with multiplex PCR. Data came from an Illumina HiSeq 2500. TCRbeta libraries were constructed through three rounds of nested PCR with primers (Table S4) according to protocols adapted from ARM-PCR. Before sequencing, PCR products in the 200-500 bp range were cut out of the gel and cleaned up using the QIAquick gel extraction kit. Concerning the study's data processing: Reads were cleaned using Trimmomatic, were merged into complete CDR3 sequences using FLASH, and were assigned to V(D)J germline segments using MiTCR. Clonal diversity was computed as the inverse Simpson's index with VDJtools. A read counted as productive if the sequence was in-frame and lacked a premature stop codon. TCRdb trimmed public reads at Q25 via fastp, called clones via MiXCR and kept in-frame beta chains. Every CDR3 protein is listed once, alongside the most common genes and DNA of its rows. The V and J calls, along with clone size, are taken from TCRdb and not from the paper's own processing. The sample records about 85,000 distinct CDR3 sequences, 61% of which are singletons. The ten largest clones represent over 12% of the sample.

Findings and caveats that apply to the study as a whole: Younger patients had significantly higher TCR diversity, and higher tumor TCR diversity was associated with shorter overall and disease-free survival. TCR diversity (inverse Simpson) was significantly higher in tumor than in normal lung tissue (approximately 440 vs 150, P = 0.0075, Mann-Whitney U test). Only 15 or so patients were included in the cohort, and the need for larger samples and more detailed clinical data was noted by the authors. The top 100 clones accounted for a significantly larger cumulative portion of the repertoire in normal lung than in tumor tissue. Peripheral blood was not sequenced, so blood TCRbeta repertoires in these lung cancer patients were not examined. Neither the sequencing platform nor unique molecular identifiers are named or mentioned anywhere in the methods.

From cysteine to phenylalanine, the CDR3 is 13 amino acids long. Here the CDR3 DNA is all that survives: 39 bases in frame from base 1. In the germline V gene, CDR1 corresponds to SGHAT and CDR2 to FQNNGV. Notes on this clonotype: Its antigen target is currently unknown. One end of the junction fails to match germline, which may point to a read error.

The clonotype comes from an older man with non-small cell lung cancer. Sequences were obtained from lung tumor tissue. This sequence uses TRBV11-2 and TRBJ2-7; the D gene is perhaps TRBD1, from 5 matching bases. The CDR3 in this case is CTSSLDPGYKQYF. The sequence in DNA is TGTACCAGCAGCTTAGATCCAGGGTACAAACAGTACTTC.